The 5 T cell receptor beta chains in this list originate from one sample, sequenced in a study of T cell changes during pregnancy in multiple sclerosis. Assay: immunoSEQ multiplex PCR; the TCRdb copy retains only in-frame clones and omits some. The sample includes approximately 33,000 clones, 80% to 90% of them seen just once. The specimen comprised CD4+ T cells from peripheral blood mononuclear cells, sampled in the first trimester of pregnancy. Source of these receptors: a female donor in good health, enrolled as a control in a pregnancy study.

This chain links TRBV30 with TRBJ2-7; D gene ambiguous. The CDR3 sequence is 11 residues long. V shed 3 bases and J shed 6 bases, with 9 bases lying between them. Germline V gives CDR1 GTSNPN, CDR2 SVGIG (reference sequence). In DNA, the CDR3 is TGTGCCTGGAGCCCACAGTCCGAGCAGTACTTC. Translation: CAWSPQSEQYF.

CDR3 loop: CASSWGGETDTQYF. CDR3 DNA: TGTGCCAGTAGTTGGGGGGGGGAGACAGATACGCAGTATTTT. V gene TRBV19 combines with J gene TRBJ2-3; TRBD2 matches 7 bases. Germline loops: CDR1 LNHDA, CDR2 SQIVND (reference sequence). V trimming: 5 bases; J trimming: 3 bases; junction bases outside the gene matches: 5. The CDR3 loop spans 14 amino acids.

The chain has TRBV10-3 and TRBJ1-4; D is undetermined. Trimming pared 2 bases from V and 5 bases from J, leaving 3 bases between. The V gene's germline CDR1 is ENHRY and CDR2 SYGVKD. CDR3 length: 12 amino acids. CDR3 coding DNA: TGTGCCATCAGTGAGGGCAATGAAAAACTGTTTTTT. Translated: CAISEGNEKLFF.

The chain couples TRBV5-1 to TRBJ2-7; TRBD1 aligns across 8 bases. Germline V CDR1 and CDR2: SGHRS, YFSETQ. The CDR3 totals 16 residues. Trimming removed 2 bases from V and 2 bases from J; junction bases left unmatched: 9. The CDR3 sequence: CASSFDSGGVTYEQYF. The CDR3 nucleotides read TGCGCCAGCAGCTTTGATTCAGGGGGCGTAACCTACGAGCAGTACTTC.

This chain uses TRBV7-2 with TRBJ1-2; D might be TRBD1 (5 bases). From germline, CDR1 is SGHTA and CDR2 FQGNSA. The CDR3 contains 15 residues. Trimming stripped 0 bases from V and 3 bases from J, with 11 bases between. CDR3 region: CASSLATTDDYGYTF. In nucleotides, the CDR3 is TGTGCCAGCAGCTTAGCCACGACAGACGACTATGGCTACACCTTC.